These T cell receptor beta chains were read from a single sample in a study of shared clonotypes between healthy human individuals. Generated by immunoSEQ multiplex PCR, the TCRdb table keeps only in-frame clones and is missing some. The sample gives about 2.4 million clones, over 85% of which show up once; around 0.37% is in the top ten. The source material was naive CD4+ T cells from PBMCs. The receptors derive from a man younger than 30 in good health. Some clones in this sample may be carry-over from other donors' samples. The CDR3 runs from the conserved cysteine through the conserved F or W. D genes are given only for firm matches. The listing skips clone size in some rows; elsewhere it reads once, few, many or a size class.

D,V,J,size,CDR3,DNA
.,TRBV7-2,TRBJ2-3,.,CASSPGVRGNTDTQYF,TGTGCCAGCAGCCCGGGCGTTAGGGGAAACACAGATACGCAGTATTTT
.,TRBV5-1,TRBJ2-7,.,CASSPREGQAAEQYF,TGCGCCAGCAGCCCCCGCGAAGGGCAGGCCGCCGAGCAGTACTTC
.,TRBV4-2,TRBJ1-1,few,CASSRWERTPEAFF,TGTGCCAGCAGCCGATGGGAGAGGACCCCTGAAGCTTTCTTT
.,TRBV28,TRBJ2-1,.,CASLKIPYEQFF,TGTGCCAGCCTGAAGATCCCGTATGAGCAGTTCTTC
TRBD1,TRBV28,TRBJ1-2,.,CASSSPGQGWGYGYTF,TGTGCCAGCAGTTCGCCCGGACAGGGCTGGGGTTATGGCTACACCTTC
.,TRBV7-3,TRBJ2-2,.,CASSQNRGSTGELFF,TGTGCCAGCAGCCAGAATCGGGGCAGCACCGGGGAGCTGTTTTTT
.,TRBV28,TRBJ1-5,.,CASSTLRTGNQPQHF,TGTGCCAGCAGTACCCTCAGGACAGGCAATCAGCCCCAGCATTTT
TRBD1,TRBV30,TRBJ1-5,.,CAWTMGQLNQPQHF,TGTGCCTGGACCATGGGACAGCTAAATCAGCCCCAGCATTTT
.,TRBV28,TRBJ2-7,.,CASSLFGTTYEQYF,TGTGCCAGCAGTTTATTCGGGACCACCTACGAGCAGTACTTC
.,TRBV6-6,TRBJ1-1,.,CASSYSQSNTEAFF,TGTGCCAGCAGTTACTCACAATCGAACACTGAAGCTTTCTTT
.,TRBV7-3,TRBJ1-1,.,CASSPAGGVAEAFF,TGTGCCAGCAGCCCAGCTGGGGGGGTCGCTGAAGCTTTCTTT
.,TRBV7-2,TRBJ2-6,.,CASSFLGTGANVLTF,TGTGCCAGCAGCTTTTTGGGGACTGGGGCCAACGTCCTGACTTTC
TRBD2,TRBV18,TRBJ2-1,.,CASSPRGLAGGPSDEQFF,TGTGCCAGCTCACCGCGAGGACTAGCGGGAGGGCCCTCGGATGAGCAGTTCTTC
TRBD1,TRBV6-6,TRBJ1-4,.,CASTSSDREGEKLFF,TGTGCCAGCACCTCGTCGGACAGGGAGGGAGAAAAACTGTTTTTT
.,TRBV29-1,TRBJ2-7,once,CSVERSFGEQYF,TGCAGCGTTGAGAGGTCCTTCGGGGAGCAGTACTTC
TRBD1,TRBV5-1,TRBJ2-7,.,CASSRTGVSEQYF,TGCGCCAGCAGCAGGACAGGGGTAAGCGAGCAGTACTTC
TRBD2,TRBV14,TRBJ2-7,.,CASSQDAPGRTSGYEQYF,TGTGCCAGCAGCCAAGATGCCCCAGGCCGGACTAGCGGCTACGAGCAGTACTTC
.,TRBV19,TRBJ1-2,.,CASRETGPVYGYTF,TGTGCCAGTAGGGAGACAGGTCCCGTCTATGGCTACACCTTC
.,TRBV5-1,TRBJ1-1,.,CASSLARGLAEAFF,TGCGCCAGCAGCTTGGCCAGAGGGCTCGCTGAAGCTTTCTTT
TRBD2,TRBV6-4,TRBJ2-1,.,CASRRTSGSSGHEQFF,TGTGCCAGCAGGAGGACTAGCGGGAGTAGTGGTCATGAGCAGTTCTTC
.,TRBV18,TRBJ2-7,.,CASSPRTGEYEQYF,TGTGCCAGCTCACCACGGACGGGAGAATACGAGCAGTACTTC
TRBD1,TRBV5-6,TRBJ2-1,.,CASSSLTGTGFVNEQFF,TGTGCCAGCAGCTCCTTAACCGGGACAGGGTTCGTAAATGAGCAGTTCTTC
.,TRBV5-1,TRBJ2-5,.,CASSPGTPWLETQYF,TGCGCCAGCAGCCCGGGGACCCCTTGGCTGGAGACCCAGTACTTC
TRBD2,TRBV6-5,TRBJ2-2,.,CASSWRLAGGNGELFF,TGTGCCAGCAGTTGGCGACTAGCGGGAGGGAACGGGGAGCTGTTTTTT
TRBD2,TRBV29-1,TRBJ2-1,.,CSVEGSAGGPYNEQFF,TGCAGCGTTGAAGGAAGTGCGGGAGGCCCCTACAATGAGCAGTTCTTC
TRBD2,TRBV7-9,TRBJ2-3,once,CASSFPLAGGADTQYF,TGTGCCAGCAGCTTCCCTCTAGCGGGAGGGGCAGATACGCAGTATTTT
TRBD1,TRBV7-3,TRBJ2-1,once,CASSPTGGTYNEQFF,TGTGCCAGCAGCCCGACAGGGGGGACATACAATGAGCAGTTCTTC
.,TRBV7-2,TRBJ2-7,.,CASSPRGHGEQYF,TGTGCCAGCAGCCCCCGGGGACATGGCGAGCAGTACTTC
TRBD2,TRBV7-6,TRBJ2-1,.,CASSSSGRAYEQFF,TGTGCCAGCAGCTCTAGCGGGAGGGCCTATGAGCAGTTCTTC
.,TRBV28,TRBJ2-7,.,CASSLVRGYEQYF,TGTGCCAGCAGTCTAGTCCGGGGGTACGAGCAGTACTTC
.,TRBV27,TRBJ1-4,.,CASSNDRFYGKLFF,TGTGCCAGCAGCAACGACAGGTTTTACGGAAAACTGTTTTTT
.,TRBV6-5,TRBJ2-3,.,CASSPSGHRDTQYF,TGTGCCAGCAGCCCCTCGGGACACCGGGATACGCAGTATTTT
.,TRBV7-3,TRBJ2-2,once,CASSLTRNTGELFF,TGTGCCAGCAGCTTAACGCGGAACACCGGGGAGCTGTTTTTT
.,TRBV28,TRBJ2-3,once,CASKSSGQRTDTQYF,TGTGCCAGCAAGTCGAGCGGACAGCGAACAGATACGCAGTATTTT
.,TRBV7-3,TRBJ2-7,.,CASSLRGEQYF,TGTGCCAGCAGCTTAAGGGGGGAGCAGTACTTC
.,TRBV27,TRBJ1-2,.,CASRRTGNYGYTF,TGTGCCAGCAGACGTACAGGGAACTATGGCTACACCTTC
.,TRBV2,TRBJ1-4,few,CASSALGGREKLFF,TGTGCCAGCAGTGCCCTCGGGGGGCGGGAAAAACTGTTTTTT
.,TRBV5-1,TRBJ2-3,once,CASSLPLESTDTQYF,TGCGCCAGCAGCTTGCCCCTTGAGAGCACAGATACGCAGTATTTT
TRBD2,TRBV10-3,TRBJ2-1,.,CAISELAGGYNEQFF,TGTGCCATCAGTGAACTAGCGGGAGGCTACAATGAGCAGTTCTTC
.,TRBV11-1,TRBJ2-1,.,CASRFDRTANEQFF,TGTGCCAGCAGATTCGACAGGACGGCCAATGAGCAGTTCTTC
TRBD2,TRBV5-4,TRBJ2-3,.,CASSSGLAGISTDTQYF,TGTGCCAGCAGCTCCGGACTAGCGGGAATCAGCACAGATACGCAGTATTTT
TRBD1,TRBV5-4,TRBJ1-4,.,CASSLGVTGGLTNEKLFF,TGTGCCAGCAGCTTGGGGGTGACAGGGGGCCTAACTAATGAAAAACTGTTTTTT
TRBD1,TRBV7-6,TRBJ2-4,.,CASSFTLGTGGSELAKNIQYF,TGTGCCAGCAGCTTCACTCTGGGGACAGGGGGCTCCGAGCTAGCCAAAAACATTCAGTACTTC
.,TRBV5-1,TRBJ1-2,.,CASSLVASTYGYTF,TGCGCCAGCAGCTTGGTCGCCAGCACCTATGGCTACACCTTC
.,TRBV5-1,TRBJ2-3,.,CASSLYYGDTQYF,TGCGCCAGCAGCTTGTATTACGGAGATACGCAGTATTTT
TRBD2,TRBV7-3,TRBJ2-2,.,CASSLGTSTGELFF,TGTGCCAGCAGCTTGGGGACTAGTACCGGGGAGCTGTTTTTT
TRBD1,TRBV19,TRBJ1-1,.,CASRRQGANTEAFF,TGTGCCAGTAGACGACAGGGAGCGAACACTGAAGCTTTCTTT
.,TRBV28,TRBJ2-3,.,CASRLRVSTDTQYF,TGTGCCAGCAGGTTAAGGGTTAGCACAGATACGCAGTATTTT
.,TRBV14,TRBJ1-2,.,CASSPVGYGKDYTF,TGTGCCAGCAGCCCCGTCGGGTACGGGAAGGACTACACCTTC
TRBD2,TRBV27,TRBJ2-5,.,CASSQGLAGVRETQYF,TGTGCCAGCAGTCAGGGACTAGCGGGAGTGAGAGAGACCCAGTACTTC
.,TRBV27,TRBJ1-2,.,CASSLSTPTKVRNYGYTF,TGTGCCAGCAGTTTATCGACCCCGACTAAAGTGAGGAACTATGGCTACACCTTC
TRBD2,TRBV5-1,TRBJ2-6,.,CASSPVGGSPNSGANVLTF,TGCGCCAGCAGCCCGGTGGGGGGGTCACCGAACTCTGGGGCCAACGTCCTGACTTTC
.,TRBV27,TRBJ1-1,once,CASSPGPGRANTEAFF,TGTGCCAGCAGTCCTGGCCCGGGGCGGGCGAACACTGAAGCTTTCTTT
.,TRBV9,TRBJ2-3,.,CASSVWPGGLDTQYF,TGTGCCAGCAGCGTATGGCCAGGGGGGTTAGATACGCAGTATTTT
TRBD1,TRBV7-3,TRBJ1-2,.,CASSQARDSPYGYTF,TGTGCCAGCAGCCAAGCTCGGGACAGCCCCTATGGCTACACCTTC